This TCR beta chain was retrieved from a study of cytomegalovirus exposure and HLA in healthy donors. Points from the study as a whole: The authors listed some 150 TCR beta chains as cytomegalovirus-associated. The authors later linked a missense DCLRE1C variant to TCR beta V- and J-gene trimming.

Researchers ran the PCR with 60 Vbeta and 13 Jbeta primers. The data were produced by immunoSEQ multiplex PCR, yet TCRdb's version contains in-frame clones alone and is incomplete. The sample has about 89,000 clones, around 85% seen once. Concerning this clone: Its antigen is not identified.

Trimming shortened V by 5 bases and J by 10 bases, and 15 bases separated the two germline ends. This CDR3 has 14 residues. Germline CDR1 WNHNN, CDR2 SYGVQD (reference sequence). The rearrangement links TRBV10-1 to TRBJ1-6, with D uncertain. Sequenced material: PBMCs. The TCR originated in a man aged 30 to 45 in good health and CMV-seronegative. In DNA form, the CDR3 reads TGCGCCAGCAGTCCCCGGGAGCGAGGCTCACCCCTCCACTTT. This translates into CASSPRERGSPLHF.